This TCR beta chain was retrieved from a study of glioma-infiltrating T cells. Study at large: Presurgical dexamethasone in glioma patients lasted six or fewer days.

As regards this clonotype: The antigen remains undetermined. The junction departs from the called germline gene at one end, perhaps through a read error.

The iRepertoire nested amplicon-rescue multiplex PCR amplified TCR alpha and beta CDR3s from RNA. TCRdb recomputed calls from the multiplex PCR reads with MiXCR, one row per CDR3 protein. The data show fewer than 500,000 distinct CDR3 sequences, about 40% seen once. The CDR3 length is 22 residues. Germline CDR1 and CDR2: LGHNA and YNFKEQ. General study results and limits: Tissue-blood divergence was below expectation in non-neoplastic patients, above in gliomas.

Sequencing was carried out using glioma tissue, nonneoplastic brain tissue, or PBMCs (not recorded which). This clonotype was obtained from a human donor with low-grade glioma or glioblastoma, undergoing nonglioma brain surgery, or in good health (not recorded which). The chain links TRBV4-2 to TRBJ2-1, with 8 bases fitting TRBD1. For the CDR3, the DNA is TGTGCCAGCAGCCAAGGATATATGCTTCAAGATGGCCTCAGGGGGCTCATCGAGACCAAGTACTTC. This codes for CASSQGYMLQDGLRGLIETKYF.